The clone carrying this T cell receptor (beta chain) appeared a few times. This sample is part of a study of T cell repertoires in cytomegalovirus infection. Each CDR3 protein gets one entry after TCRdb re-called the reads with MiXCR. The sample yields fewer than 350,000 distinct CDR3 sequences, more than 8% seen once. The CDR3 is made up of 12 amino acids. V lost 9 bases and J 4 bases, leaving 9 bases between the germline ends. Germline V gene lookup returns CDR1 SNHLY and CDR2 FYNNEI. The sample taken for sequencing was PBMCs. The genes are TRBV2 and TRBJ1-4; unclear D gene. The sequence was obtained from a human donor in good health (CMV status not recorded). Some clones in this sample may be carry-over from other donors' samples. The CDR3 sequence is CASGVLNEKLFF. As DNA, the CDR3 is TGTGCCAGTGGAGTCCTTAATGAAAAACTGTTTTTT.